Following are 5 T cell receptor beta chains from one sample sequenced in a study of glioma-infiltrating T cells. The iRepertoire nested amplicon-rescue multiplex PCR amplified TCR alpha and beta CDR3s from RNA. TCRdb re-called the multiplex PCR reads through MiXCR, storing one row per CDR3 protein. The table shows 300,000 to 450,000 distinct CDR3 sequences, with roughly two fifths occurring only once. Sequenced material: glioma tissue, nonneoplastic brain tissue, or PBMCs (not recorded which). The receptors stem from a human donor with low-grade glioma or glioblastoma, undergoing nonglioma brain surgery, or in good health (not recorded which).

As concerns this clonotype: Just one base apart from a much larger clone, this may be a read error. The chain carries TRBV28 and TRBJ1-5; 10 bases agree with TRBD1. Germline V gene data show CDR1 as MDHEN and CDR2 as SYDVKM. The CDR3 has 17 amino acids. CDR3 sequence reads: CASRPGQGGNSNQPLHF. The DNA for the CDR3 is TGTGCCAGCAGGCCAGGACAGGGGGGAAATAGCAATCAGCCCCTGCATTTT.

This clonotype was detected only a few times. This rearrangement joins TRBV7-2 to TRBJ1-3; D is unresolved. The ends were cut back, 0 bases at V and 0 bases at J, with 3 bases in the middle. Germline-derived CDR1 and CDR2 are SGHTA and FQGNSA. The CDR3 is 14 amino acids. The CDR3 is CASSLANSGNTIYF. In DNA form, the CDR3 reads TGTGCCAGCAGCTTAGCAAACTCTGGAAACACCATATATTTT. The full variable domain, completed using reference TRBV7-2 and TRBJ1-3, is GAGVSQSPSNKVTEKGKDVELRCDPISGHTALYWYRQSLGQGLEFLIYFQGNSAPDKSGLPSDRFSAERTGGSVSTLTIQRTQQEDSAVYLCASSLANSGNTIYFGEGSWLTVV.

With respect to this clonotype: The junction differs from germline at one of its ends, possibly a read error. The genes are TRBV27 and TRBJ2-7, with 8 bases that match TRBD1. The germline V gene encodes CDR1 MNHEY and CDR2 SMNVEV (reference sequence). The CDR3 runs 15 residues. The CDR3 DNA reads TGTGCCAACAGTTTTCTCACAGGGGGAGCCTACGAGCAGTACTTC. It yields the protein CANSFLTGGAYEQYF.

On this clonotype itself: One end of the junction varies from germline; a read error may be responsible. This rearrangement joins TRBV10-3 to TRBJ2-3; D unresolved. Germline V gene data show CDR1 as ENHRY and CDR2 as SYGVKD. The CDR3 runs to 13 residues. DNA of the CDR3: TGTGCCATCAGTGAGCAATTTGGGGATACGCGGTATTTT. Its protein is CAISEQFGDTRYF.

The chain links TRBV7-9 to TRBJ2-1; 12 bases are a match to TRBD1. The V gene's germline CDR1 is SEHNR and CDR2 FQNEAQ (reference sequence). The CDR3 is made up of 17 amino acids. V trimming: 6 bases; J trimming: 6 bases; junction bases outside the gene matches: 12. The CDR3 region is CASRGDRGPRSVNEQFF. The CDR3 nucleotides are TGTGCCAGCAGGGGGGACAGGGGGCCGCGCAGCGTCAATGAGCAGTTCTTC.